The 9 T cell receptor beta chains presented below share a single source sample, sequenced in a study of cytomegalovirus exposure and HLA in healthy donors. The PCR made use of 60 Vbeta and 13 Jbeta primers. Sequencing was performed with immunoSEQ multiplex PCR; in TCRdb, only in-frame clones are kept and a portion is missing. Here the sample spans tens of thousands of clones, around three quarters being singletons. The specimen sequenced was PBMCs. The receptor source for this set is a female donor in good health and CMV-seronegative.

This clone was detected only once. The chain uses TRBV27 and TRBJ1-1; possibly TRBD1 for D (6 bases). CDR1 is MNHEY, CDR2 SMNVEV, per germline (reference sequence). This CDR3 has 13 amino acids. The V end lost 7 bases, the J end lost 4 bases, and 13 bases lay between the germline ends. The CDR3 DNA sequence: TGTGCCAGCATCTCCGAACAGGGCACTGAAGCTTTCTTT. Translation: CASISEQGTEAFF.

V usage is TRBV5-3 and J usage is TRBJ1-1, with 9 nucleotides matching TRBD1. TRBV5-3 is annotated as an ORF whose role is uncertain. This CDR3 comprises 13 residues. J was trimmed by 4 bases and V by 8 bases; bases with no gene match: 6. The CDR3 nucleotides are TGTGCCAGCAAGGACAGGGGAACCACTGAAGCTTTCTTT. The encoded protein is CASKDRGTTEAFF.

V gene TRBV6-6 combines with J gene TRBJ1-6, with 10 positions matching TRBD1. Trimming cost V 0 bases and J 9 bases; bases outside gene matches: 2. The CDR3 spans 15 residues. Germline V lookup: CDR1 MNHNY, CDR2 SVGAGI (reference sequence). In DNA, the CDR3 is TGTGCCAGCAGTTACTCGGGACAGGGGACTTCACCCCTCCACTTT. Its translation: CASSYSGQGTSPLHF.

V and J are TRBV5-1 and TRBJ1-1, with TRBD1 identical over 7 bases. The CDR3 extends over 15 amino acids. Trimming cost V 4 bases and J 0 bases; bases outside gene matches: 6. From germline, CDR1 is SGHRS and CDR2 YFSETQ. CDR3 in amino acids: CASSPQGGMNTEAFF. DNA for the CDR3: TGCGCCAGCAGCCCCCAGGGGGGTATGAACACTGAAGCTTTCTTT. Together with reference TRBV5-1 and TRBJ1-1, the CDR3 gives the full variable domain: KAGVTQTPRYLIKTRGQQVTLSCSPISGHRSVSWYQQTPGQGLQFLFEYFSETQRNKGNFPGRFSGRQFSNSRSEMNVSTLELGDSALYLCASSPQGGMNTEAFFGQGTRLTVV.

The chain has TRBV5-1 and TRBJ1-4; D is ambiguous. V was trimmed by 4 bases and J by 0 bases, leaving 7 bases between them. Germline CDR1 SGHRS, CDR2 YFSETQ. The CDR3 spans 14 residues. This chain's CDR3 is CASSPGSTNEKLFF. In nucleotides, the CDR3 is TGCGCCAGCAGCCCAGGATCAACTAATGAAAAACTGTTTTTT.

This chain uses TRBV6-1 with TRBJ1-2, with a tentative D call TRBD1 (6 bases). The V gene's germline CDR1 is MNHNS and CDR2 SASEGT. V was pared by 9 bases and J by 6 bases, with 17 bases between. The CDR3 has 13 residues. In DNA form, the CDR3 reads TGTGCCAGTAACAGGGAATCGGTGGATGGCTACACCTTC. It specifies CASNRESVDGYTF.

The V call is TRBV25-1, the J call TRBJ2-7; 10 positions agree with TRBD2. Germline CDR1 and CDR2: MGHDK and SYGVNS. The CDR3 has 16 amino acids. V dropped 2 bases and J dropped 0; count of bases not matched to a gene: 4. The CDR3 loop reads CASSELAGVLSYEQYF. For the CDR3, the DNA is TGTGCCAGCAGTGAACTAGCGGGGGTTCTCTCCTACGAGCAGTACTTC.

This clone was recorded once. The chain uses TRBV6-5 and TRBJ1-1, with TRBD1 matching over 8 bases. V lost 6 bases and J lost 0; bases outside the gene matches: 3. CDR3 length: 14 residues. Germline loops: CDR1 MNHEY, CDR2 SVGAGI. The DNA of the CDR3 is TGTGCCAGCAGCCAGGGGGCAATGAACACTGAAGCTTTCTTT. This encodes CASSQGAMNTEAFF.

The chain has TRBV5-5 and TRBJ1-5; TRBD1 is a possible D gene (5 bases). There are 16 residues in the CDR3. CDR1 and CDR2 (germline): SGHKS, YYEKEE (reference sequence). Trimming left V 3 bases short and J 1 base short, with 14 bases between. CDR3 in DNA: TGTGCCAGCAGCTCAGGGCCCATGGGCAGCAATCAGCCCCAGCATTTT. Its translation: CASSSGPMGSNQPQHF.